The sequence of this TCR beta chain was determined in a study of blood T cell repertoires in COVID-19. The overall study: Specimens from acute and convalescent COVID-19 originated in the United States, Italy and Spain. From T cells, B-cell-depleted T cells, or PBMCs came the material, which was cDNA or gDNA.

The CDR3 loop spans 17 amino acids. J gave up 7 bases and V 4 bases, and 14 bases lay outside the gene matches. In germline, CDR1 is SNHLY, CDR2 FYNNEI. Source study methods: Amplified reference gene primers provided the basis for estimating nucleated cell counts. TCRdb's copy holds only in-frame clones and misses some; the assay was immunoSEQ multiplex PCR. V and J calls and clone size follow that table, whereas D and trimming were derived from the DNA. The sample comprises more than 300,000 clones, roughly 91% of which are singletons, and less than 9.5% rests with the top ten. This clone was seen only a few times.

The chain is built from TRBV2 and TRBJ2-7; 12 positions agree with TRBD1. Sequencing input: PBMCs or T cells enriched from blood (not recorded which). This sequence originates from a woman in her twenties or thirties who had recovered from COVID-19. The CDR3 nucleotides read TGTGCCAGCAGTGTGATATTACCGGGACAGGGGGCCCTAGAGCAGTACTTC. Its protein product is CASSVILPGQGALEQYF. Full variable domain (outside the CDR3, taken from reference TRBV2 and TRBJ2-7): EPEVTQTPSHQVTQMGQEVILRCVPISNHLYFYWYRQILGQKVEFLVSFYNNEISEKSEIFDDQFSVERPDGSNFTLKIRSTKLEDSAMYFCASSVILPGQGALEQYFGPGTRLTVT.